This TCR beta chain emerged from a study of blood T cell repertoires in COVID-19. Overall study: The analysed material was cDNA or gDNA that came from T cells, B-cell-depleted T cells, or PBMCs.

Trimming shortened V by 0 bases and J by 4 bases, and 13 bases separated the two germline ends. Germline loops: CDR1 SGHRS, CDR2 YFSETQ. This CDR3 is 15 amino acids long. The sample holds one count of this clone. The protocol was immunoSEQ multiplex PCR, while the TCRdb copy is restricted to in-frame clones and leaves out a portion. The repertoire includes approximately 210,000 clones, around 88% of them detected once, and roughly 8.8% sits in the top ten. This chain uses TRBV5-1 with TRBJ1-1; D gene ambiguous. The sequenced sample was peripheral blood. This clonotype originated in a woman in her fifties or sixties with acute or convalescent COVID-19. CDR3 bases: TGCGCCAGCAGCTTGGCCGGGGATTCGGGCACTGAAGCTTTCTTT. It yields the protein CASSLAGDSGTEAFF. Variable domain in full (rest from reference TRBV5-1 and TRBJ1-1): KAGVTQTPRYLIKTRGQQVTLSCSPISGHRSVSWYQQTPGQGLQFLFEYFSETQRNKGNFPGRFSGRQFSNSRSEMNVSTLELGDSALYLCASSLAGDSGTEAFFGQGTRLTVV.